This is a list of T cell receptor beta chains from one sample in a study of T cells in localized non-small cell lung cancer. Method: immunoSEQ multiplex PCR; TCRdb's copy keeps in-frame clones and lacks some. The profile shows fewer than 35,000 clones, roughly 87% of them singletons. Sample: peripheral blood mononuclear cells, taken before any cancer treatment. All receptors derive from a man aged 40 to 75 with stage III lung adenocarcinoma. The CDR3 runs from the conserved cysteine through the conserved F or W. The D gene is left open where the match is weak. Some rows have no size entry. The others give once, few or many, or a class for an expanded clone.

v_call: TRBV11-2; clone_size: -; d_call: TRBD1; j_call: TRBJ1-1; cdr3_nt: TGTGCCAGCAGCACGGACAGGGGATTGAACACTGAAGCTTTCTTT; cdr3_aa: CASSTDRGLNTEAFF
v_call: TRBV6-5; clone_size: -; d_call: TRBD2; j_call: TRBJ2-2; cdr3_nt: TGTGCCAGCAGTTACTCGAACCTAGCGGGGGCCGGGGAGCTGTTTTTT; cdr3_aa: CASSYSNLAGAGELFF
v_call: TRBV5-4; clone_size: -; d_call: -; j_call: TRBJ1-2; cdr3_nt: TGTGCCAGCAGCGTACCCGCTAACTATGGCTACACCTTC; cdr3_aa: CASSVPANYGYTF
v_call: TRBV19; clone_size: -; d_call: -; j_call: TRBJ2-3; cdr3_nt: TGTGCCAGTAGTATAACTCCGAGTAGCGGACTCACAGATACGCAGTATTTT; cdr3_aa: CASSITPSSGLTDTQYF
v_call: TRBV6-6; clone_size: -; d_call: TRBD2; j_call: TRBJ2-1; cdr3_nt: TGTGCCAGCCGGGAGCGGGGGTTCAACAATGAGCAGTTCTTC; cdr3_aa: CASRERGFNNEQFF
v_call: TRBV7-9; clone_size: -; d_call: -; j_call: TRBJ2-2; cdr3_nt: TGTGCCAGCAGCTTCAGTCAGGGGTTCAGCACCGGGGAGCTGTTTTTT; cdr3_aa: CASSFSQGFSTGELFF
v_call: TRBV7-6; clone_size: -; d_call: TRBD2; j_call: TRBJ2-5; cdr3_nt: TGTGCCAGCAGCCTCAGCGGGGGTTTACAAGAGACCCAGTACTTC; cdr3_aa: CASSLSGGLQETQYF
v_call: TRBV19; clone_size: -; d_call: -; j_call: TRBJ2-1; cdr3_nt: TGTGCCAGTAGTACCGGCTGGGGCGTCGGCAATGAGCAGTTCTTC; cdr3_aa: CASSTGWGVGNEQFF
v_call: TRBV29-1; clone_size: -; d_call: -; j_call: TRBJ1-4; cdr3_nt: TGCAGCGTTGATGGGGGACTTACCGAAAAACTGTTTTTT; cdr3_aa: CSVDGGLTEKLFF
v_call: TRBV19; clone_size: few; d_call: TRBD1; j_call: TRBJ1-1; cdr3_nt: TGTGCCAGTAGCCGGGGACAGATTTACACTGAAGCTTTCTTT; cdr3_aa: CASSRGQIYTEAFF
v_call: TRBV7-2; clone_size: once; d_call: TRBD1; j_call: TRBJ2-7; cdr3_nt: TGTGCCAGTAGCGCGCAGACAGGGCGCTACGAGCAGTACTTC; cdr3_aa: CASSAQTGRYEQYF
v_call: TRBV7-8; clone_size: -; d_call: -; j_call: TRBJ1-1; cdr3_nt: TGTGCCAGCAGCTTAAGTTTGTTTGAGGCAACAGACACTGAAGCTTTCTTT; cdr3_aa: CASSLSLFEATDTEAFF
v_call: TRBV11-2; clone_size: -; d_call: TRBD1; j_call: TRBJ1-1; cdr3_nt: TGTGCCAGCAGCTTAAATCTAGGGGGCGCTTCGACTGAAGCTTTCTTT; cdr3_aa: CASSLNLGGASTEAFF
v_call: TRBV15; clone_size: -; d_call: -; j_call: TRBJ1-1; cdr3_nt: TGTGCCACCAGCAGAGATCCAGGGAGGGGCACTGAAGCTTTCTTT; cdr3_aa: CATSRDPGRGTEAFF
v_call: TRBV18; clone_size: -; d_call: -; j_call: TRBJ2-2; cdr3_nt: TGTGCCAGCTCACCATGGGCAGGGGAGCTGTTTTTT; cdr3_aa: CASSPWAGELFF
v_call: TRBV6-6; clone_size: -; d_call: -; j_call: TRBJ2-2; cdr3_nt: TGTGCCAGCAGTGCCGATAGAAGGGGGGGAAGCGGGGAGCTGTTTTTT; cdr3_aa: CASSADRRGGSGELFF
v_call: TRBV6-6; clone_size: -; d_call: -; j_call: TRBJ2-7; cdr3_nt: TGTGCCAGCAGTTACTCGACAGGAGTCGAGCAGTACTTC; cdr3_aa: CASSYSTGVEQYF
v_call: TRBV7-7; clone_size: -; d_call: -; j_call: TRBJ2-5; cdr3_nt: TGTGCTAGCAGCTCCGGACAGTACGCGGAGACCCAGTACTTC; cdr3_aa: CASSSGQYAETQYF
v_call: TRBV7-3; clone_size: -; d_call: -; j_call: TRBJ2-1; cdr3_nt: TGTGCCAGCAGCTTACCCCCGTTCAATGAGCAGTTCTTC; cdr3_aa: CASSLPPFNEQFF
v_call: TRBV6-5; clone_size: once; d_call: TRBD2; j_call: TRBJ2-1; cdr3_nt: TGTGCCAGCAGTTACTCCTCCGGGGGGGCCTTGAATGAGCAGTTCTTC; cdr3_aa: CASSYSSGGALNEQFF
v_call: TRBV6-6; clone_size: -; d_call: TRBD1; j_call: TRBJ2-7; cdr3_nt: TGTGCCAGCGACAGGGATGGCTACGAGCAGTACTTC; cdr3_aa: CASDRDGYEQYF
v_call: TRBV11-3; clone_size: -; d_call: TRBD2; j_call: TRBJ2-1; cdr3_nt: TGTGCCAGCAGCCCGGGACAACTTCGAACTAGCGGGGGGTACAATGAGCAGTTCTTC; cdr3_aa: CASSPGQLRTSGGYNEQFF
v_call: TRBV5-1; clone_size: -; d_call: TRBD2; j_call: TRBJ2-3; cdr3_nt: TGCGCCAGCCTCAGCGGGACGGGAAGCACAGATACGCAGTATTTT; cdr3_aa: CASLSGTGSTDTQYF
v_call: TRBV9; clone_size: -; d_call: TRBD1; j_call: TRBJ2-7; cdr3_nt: TGTGCCAGCAGCGCTACAGGGGAGAGCTCCTACGAGCAGTACTTC; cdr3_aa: CASSATGESSYEQYF
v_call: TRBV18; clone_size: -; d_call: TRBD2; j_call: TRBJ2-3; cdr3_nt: TGTGCCAGCCCACCGGCGGGAGGCGATACGCAGTATTTT; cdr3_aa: CASPPAGGDTQYF
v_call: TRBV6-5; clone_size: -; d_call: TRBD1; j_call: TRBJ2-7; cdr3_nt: TGTGCCAGCAGTTACGCAGGGGGCAGCGAGCAGTACTTC; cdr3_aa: CASSYAGGSEQYF
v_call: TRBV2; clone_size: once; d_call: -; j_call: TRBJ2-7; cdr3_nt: TGTGCCAGCAGTTGGACTATTTACGAGCAGTACTTC; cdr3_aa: CASSWTIYEQYF
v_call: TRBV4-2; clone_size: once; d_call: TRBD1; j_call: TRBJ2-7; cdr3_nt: TGTGCCAGCAGCCAGTTTCCACTCGGGACAGGGGACGAGCAGTACTTC; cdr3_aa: CASSQFPLGTGDEQYF
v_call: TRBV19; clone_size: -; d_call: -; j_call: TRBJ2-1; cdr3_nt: TGTGCCAGTCGGTCAGCGGCCAGCTCCTACAATGAGCAGTTCTTC; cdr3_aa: CASRSAASSYNEQFF
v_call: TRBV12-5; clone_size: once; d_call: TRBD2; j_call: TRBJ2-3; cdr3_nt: TGTGCTAGTGGTTTGGTAGGACTAGCGGGGGGGCGAACAGATACGCAGTATTTT; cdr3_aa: CASGLVGLAGGRTDTQYF
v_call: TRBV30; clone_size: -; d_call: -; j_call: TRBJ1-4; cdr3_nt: TGTGCCTGGAGTGTAACCGCCCCCGGAAAACTGTTTTTT; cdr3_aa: CAWSVTAPGKLFF
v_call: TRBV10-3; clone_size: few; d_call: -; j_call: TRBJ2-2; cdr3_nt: TGTGCCATCAGTGAAAGGCCCGGGGAGCTGTTTTTT; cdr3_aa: CAISERPGELFF
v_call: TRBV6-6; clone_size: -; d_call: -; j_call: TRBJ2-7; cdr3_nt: TGTGCCAGCCGGTTAGGGGGGACCTGGGAGCAGTACTTC; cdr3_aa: CASRLGGTWEQYF
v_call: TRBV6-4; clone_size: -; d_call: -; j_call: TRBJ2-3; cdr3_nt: TGTGCCAGCGCCCGGGATTATCGAGATACGCAGTATTTT; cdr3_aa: CASARDYRDTQYF
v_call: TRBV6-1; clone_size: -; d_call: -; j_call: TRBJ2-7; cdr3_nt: TGTGCCAGCAGTCGACAGGAACTCTACGGAGAGCAGTACTTC; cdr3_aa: CASSRQELYGEQYF
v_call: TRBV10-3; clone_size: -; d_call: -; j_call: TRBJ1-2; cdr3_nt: TGTGCCATCAGTGTCGCAGGGCGGTATGGCTACACCTTC; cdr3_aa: CAISVAGRYGYTF
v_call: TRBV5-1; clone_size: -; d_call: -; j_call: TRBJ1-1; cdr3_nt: TGCGCCAGCAGCTTGAGCGGACGGGACACTGAAGCTTTCTTT; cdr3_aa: CASSLSGRDTEAFF
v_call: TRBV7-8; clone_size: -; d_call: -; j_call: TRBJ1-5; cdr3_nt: TGTGCCAGCAGCTTCTCAACTCAGCCCCAGCATTTT; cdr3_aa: CASSFSTQPQHF
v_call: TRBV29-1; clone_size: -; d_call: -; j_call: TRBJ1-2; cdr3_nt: TGCAGCGTTGAATTATCACAGATTTATGGCTACACCTTC; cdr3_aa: CSVELSQIYGYTF
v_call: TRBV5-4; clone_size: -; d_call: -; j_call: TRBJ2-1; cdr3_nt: TGTGCCATCGGTTCCAGGACGTCCGACAATGAGCAGTTCTTC; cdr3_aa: CAIGSRTSDNEQFF
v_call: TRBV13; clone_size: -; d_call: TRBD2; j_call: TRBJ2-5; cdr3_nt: TGTGCCAGCAGCTTAGATAAAGGCGGGGGGAGAAAAGAGACCCAGTACTTC; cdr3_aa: CASSLDKGGGRKETQYF
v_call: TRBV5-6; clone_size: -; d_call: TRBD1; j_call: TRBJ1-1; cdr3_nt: TGTGCCAGCAGCTTAAGTGACAGGGAGACTGAAGCTTTCTTT; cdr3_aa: CASSLSDRETEAFF
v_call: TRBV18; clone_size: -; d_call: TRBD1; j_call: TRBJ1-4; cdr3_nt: TGTGCCAGCTCACCAACAGGGGGCGCACGGGAAAAACTGTTTTTT; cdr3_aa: CASSPTGGAREKLFF
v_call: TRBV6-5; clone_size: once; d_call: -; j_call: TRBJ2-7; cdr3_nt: TGTGCCAGCAGGTCCGGAGGCCGCTACGAGCAGTACTTC; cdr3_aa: CASRSGGRYEQYF
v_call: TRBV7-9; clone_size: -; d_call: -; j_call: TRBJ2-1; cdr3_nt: TGTGCCAGCAGCCCTGGGGGAACAGGGAGGTACAATGAGCAGTTCTTC; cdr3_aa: CASSPGGTGRYNEQFF
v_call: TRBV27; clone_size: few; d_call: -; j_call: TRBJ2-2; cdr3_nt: TGTGCCAGCATAGGGCCAGGGCTCAGTACCGGGGAGCTGTTTTTT; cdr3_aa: CASIGPGLSTGELFF
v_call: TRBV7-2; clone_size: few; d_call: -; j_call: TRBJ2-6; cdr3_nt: TGTGCCAGCAGCCGTGATGGGGGACTGCTCATGTCGGGGGCCAACGTCCTGACTTTC; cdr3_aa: CASSRDGGLLMSGANVLTF
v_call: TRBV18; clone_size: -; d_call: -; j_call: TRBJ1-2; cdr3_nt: TGTGCCAGCTCACCTACAGGGTCTAACTATGGCTACACCTTC; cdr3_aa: CASSPTGSNYGYTF
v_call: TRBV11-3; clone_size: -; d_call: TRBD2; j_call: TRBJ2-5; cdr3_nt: TGTGCCAGCAGCGTAGGGACTAGCGACCAAGAGACCCAGTACTTC; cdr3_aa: CASSVGTSDQETQYF
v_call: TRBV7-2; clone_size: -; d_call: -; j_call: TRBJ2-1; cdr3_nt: TGTGCCAGCAGTTTTAGACGGCAGGACAATGAGCAGTTCTTC; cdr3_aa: CASSFRRQDNEQFF
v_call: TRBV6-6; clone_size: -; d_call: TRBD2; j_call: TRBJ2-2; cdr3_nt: TGTGCCAGCAGCCCTTACGGGGGGGCCGTCGGGGAGCTGTTTTTT; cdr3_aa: CASSPYGGAVGELFF
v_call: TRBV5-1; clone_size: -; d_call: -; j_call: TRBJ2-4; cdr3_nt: TGCGCAAGCGCCCCAACGGTCAGGGGTAAAAACATTCAGTACTTC; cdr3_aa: CASAPTVRGKNIQYF
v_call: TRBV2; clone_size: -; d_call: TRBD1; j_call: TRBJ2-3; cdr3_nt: TGTGCCAGCACCCGAATGGGGGGGACAGGGGCAGATACGCAGTATTTT; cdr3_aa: CASTRMGGTGADTQYF
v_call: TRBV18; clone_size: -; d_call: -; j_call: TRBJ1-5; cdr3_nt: TGTGCCAGCTCATCTTTACAGGGTAGCAATCAGCCCCAGCATTTT; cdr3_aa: CASSSLQGSNQPQHF
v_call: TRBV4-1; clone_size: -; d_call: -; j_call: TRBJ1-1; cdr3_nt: TGCGCCAGCAGCCAAGGTTCGGGAAGCGAAGCTTTCTTT; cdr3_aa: CASSQGSGSEAFF
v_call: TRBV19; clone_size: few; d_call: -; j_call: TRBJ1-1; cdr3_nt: TGTGCCAGTAGTATAGTGGCCGCCGGCACTGAAGCTTTCTTT; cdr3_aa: CASSIVAAGTEAFF
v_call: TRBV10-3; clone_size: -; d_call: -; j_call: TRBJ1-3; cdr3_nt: TGTGCCACCCGGCTGGGCTCTGGAAACACCATATATTTT; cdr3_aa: CATRLGSGNTIYF
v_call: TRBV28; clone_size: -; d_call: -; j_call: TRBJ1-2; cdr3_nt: TGTGCCAGCAGTTTTGGGGGGATATTGGGCTACACCTTC; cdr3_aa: CASSFGGILGYTF
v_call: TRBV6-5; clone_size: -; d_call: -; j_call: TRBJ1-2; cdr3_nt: TGTGCCAGCAGTACCGCCCAACAGGGTCCCTATGGCTACACCTTC; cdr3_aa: CASSTAQQGPYGYTF
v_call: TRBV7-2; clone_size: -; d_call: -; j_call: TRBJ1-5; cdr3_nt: TGTGCCAGCAGCTTAGTAGGGCCGAGCAATCAGCCCCAGCATTTT; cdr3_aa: CASSLVGPSNQPQHF